This TCR beta chain was identified during a study of blood T cells in healthy people across ages (dated by TCRdb to the mid-2010s). Broadly, across the study: In model experiments, roughly one uniquely barcoded TCR beta cDNA molecule per two T cells was captured by template switching. Age-related changes in TCR beta repertoire diversity were measured in the study by deep sequencing normalized with unique cDNA molecular identifiers. Donors were grouped into four age groups: young (average roughly 15 years), middle-aged (roughly 40), aged (approximately 67) and long-lived (around 82). To avoid experimental bias, donors of different ages were randomly spread across the sequencing lanes. The study analyzed two additional independent replicas of 1 million unique cDNA reads from the same blood draw for two donors, one aged 18 to 29 and one aged 80 or older. What the authors observed across the whole study: Estimates of total diversity based on one million sequenced T cells were considered lower bounds and underestimates. Observed TCR beta diversity per million T cells fell roughly linearly with age, and a significant reduction was already apparent by age approximately 40. Bulk unsorted PBMC profiling prevented conclusive comparison of naive and antigen-experienced compartments. Compared with the aged group, more naive CD4+ T cells, fewer expanded clones and increased TCR diversity were shown by the long-lived group, suggesting age selection. The percentage of naive T cells measured by flow cytometry correlated strongly with observed TCR beta diversity. Because donor CMV infection status was unknown, age-related changes in expanded clonotypes were potentially confounded.

Preparation of the library involved 5' RACE. TCRdb names Illumina HiSeq 2500 as the instrument used. The second PCR ran for about 6 to 11 cycles and used a J-beta primer mix along with a sample-barcoded 5' primer. A template-switch 5' adaptor carrying 12 random nucleotides introduced a unique molecular identifier onto each TCR beta cDNA molecule. Each sample yielded at least 3 million CDR3-containing paired-end reads. First-strand cDNA synthesis was performed from all RNA using the Mint cDNA synthesis kit, with priming by a TRBC-specific oligonucleotide. After uracil-DNA glycosylase treatment, a first 18-cycle PCR used universal primers M1SS and BC2_uni_R on all cDNA. The paper's data handling went like this. Each sample was normalized by randomly selecting 1 million high-quality reads, each carrying a distinct molecular identifier. Instead of being binned into consensus sequences, reads with shared molecular identifiers were discarded. MiTCR, set to a Q25 quality threshold and the strictest error-elimination algorithm, was used for CDR3 identification, clonotype clustering and error correction. A nonparametric unseen species model with Euler transformation was used to estimate a lower bound on total TCR beta diversity. TCRdb reprocessing: public reads trimmed at Q25 with fastp, clones called with MiXCR, in-frame beta chains kept. Every CDR3 protein is listed once, alongside the most common genes and DNA of its rows. What appears here as the V and J calls and clone size reflects TCRdb's work, not the paper's. This sample holds around 780,000 distinct CDR3 sequences; just over 55% were observed only once. The ten largest clonotypes hold 25% to 30% of the sample.

Comments on this clonotype: Its antigen remains undetermined. No base quality values were provided; no much bigger clone lies one nucleotide off.

Donors were a few dozen systemically healthy Caucasian individuals from Russia aged roughly 6 to 100 years. Around 10 milliliters of peripheral blood were collected from each donor into EDTA-treated Vacutainer tubes. Ficoll-Paque density-gradient centrifugation was used to isolate PBMCs, with at least 7 million obtained per sample. Total RNA was extracted from PBMCs with Trizol reagent, with at least 5 micrograms obtained per sample. The percentages of naive CD45RAhigh/CD27high T cells were determined by flow cytometry on a PBMC aliquot from every donor. The germline V gene provides CDR1 LGHNA and CDR2 YSLEER. The CDR3 runs 13 residues from the cysteine to the phenylalanine. The entry retains the CDR3 DNA only, 39 bases that are in frame from base 1. V sheds 0 bases and J sheds 7 bases, leaving 10 bases between their ends.

This TCR came from a man aged 35 to 55 in good health. The chain couples TRBV4-3 to TRBJ2-7; confidence is insufficient to name the D gene. The material sequenced was blood. The CDR3 sequence is CASSQDLTVEQYF. In nucleotide form, the sequence is TGCGCCAGCAGCCAAGATCTTACTGTGGAGCAGTACTTC.